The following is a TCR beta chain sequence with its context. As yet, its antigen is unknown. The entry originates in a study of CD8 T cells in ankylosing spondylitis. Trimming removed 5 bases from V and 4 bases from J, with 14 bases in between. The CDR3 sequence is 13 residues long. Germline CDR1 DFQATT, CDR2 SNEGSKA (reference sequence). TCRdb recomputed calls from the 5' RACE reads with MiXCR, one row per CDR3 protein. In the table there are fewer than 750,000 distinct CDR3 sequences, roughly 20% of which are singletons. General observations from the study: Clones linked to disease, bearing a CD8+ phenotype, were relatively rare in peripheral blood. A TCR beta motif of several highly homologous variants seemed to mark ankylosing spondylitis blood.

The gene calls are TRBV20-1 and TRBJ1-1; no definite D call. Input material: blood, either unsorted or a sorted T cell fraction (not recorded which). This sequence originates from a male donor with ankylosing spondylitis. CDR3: CSAYRSAGTEAFF. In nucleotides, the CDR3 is TGCAGTGCTTACCGTTCCGCGGGCACTGAAGCTTTCTTT.